This T cell receptor (beta chain) stems from a study of beta chain features in type 1 diabetes. Study-level findings and limits: Moderate yet significant TCRB CDR3 shortening was seen in Type 1 diabetes patients in all four CD4+ subsets.

cDNA synthesis used the whole RNA isolate, giving expressed TCRB sequences. Measured with immunoSEQ multiplex PCR; TCRdb has only the in-frame clones, and not every one. In the table there are around 150,000 clones, under 13% of which are singletons. The CDR3 spans 14 residues. J gave up 5 bases and V 7 bases, and 7 bases lay outside the gene matches. Germline CDR1 and CDR2: MNHEY and SVGAGI. As to this clone: Antigen specificity is unknown.

The specimen sequenced was central memory CD4+ T cells from blood. The sequence came from a man younger than 45 with type 1 diabetes. J is TRBJ2-7 and V is TRBV6-5; 11 bases fit TRBD2. In DNA form, the CDR3 reads TGTGCCAGCACTACAACTAGCGGGAGAAACGAGCAGTACTTC. The encoded protein is CASTTTSGRNEQYF.